Following are 3 T cell receptor beta chains from one sample sequenced in a study of CD8 T cells in Susac syndrome. The RNA, roughly 0.45 to 1 ug, was put through reverse transcription using random hexamers. TCRdb re-called the immunoSEQ multiplex PCR reads with MiXCR, one entry per CDR3 protein. Of 100,000 to 150,000 distinct CDR3 sequences listed, around 94% are singletons. Sequencing used CD8+ T cells from PBMCs. These TCRs come from a human donor with Susac syndrome.

This chain links TRBV9 with TRBJ2-7, with D tentatively TRBD2 (6 bases). The V and J ends lost 2 bases and 2 bases respectively, with 14 bases between them. This CDR3 spans 15 amino acids. Per the germline V gene, CDR1 is SGDLS and CDR2 is YYNGEE. The CDR3 is CASSVKLAPTYEQYF. The CDR3 nucleotides read TGTGCCAGCAGCGTGAAACTAGCTCCCACCTACGAGCAGTACTTC.

The V and J genes are TRBV4-3 and TRBJ1-2, with D maybe TRBD1 (5 bases). Germline CDR1 and CDR2: LGHNA and YSLEER. The CDR3 is 16 amino acids. Trimming cost V 0 bases and J 8 bases, with 19 bases left between them. The DNA of the CDR3 is TGCGCCAGCAGCCAAGATGCTGGGTTAGGGGCGCGGGGCTACACCTTC. Residues: CASSQDAGLGARGYTF.

This sequence joins TRBV2 and TRBJ2-1; D possibly corresponds to TRBD1 (5 bases). Germline values: CDR1 SNHLY, CDR2 FYNNEI. V shed 2 bases and J shed 6 bases, with 14 bases lying between them. This CDR3 has 15 amino acids. As DNA, the CDR3 is TGTGCCAGCAGTGAAAAGGACACCTACGGCAATGAGCAGTTCTTC. This codes for CASSEKDTYGNEQFF.